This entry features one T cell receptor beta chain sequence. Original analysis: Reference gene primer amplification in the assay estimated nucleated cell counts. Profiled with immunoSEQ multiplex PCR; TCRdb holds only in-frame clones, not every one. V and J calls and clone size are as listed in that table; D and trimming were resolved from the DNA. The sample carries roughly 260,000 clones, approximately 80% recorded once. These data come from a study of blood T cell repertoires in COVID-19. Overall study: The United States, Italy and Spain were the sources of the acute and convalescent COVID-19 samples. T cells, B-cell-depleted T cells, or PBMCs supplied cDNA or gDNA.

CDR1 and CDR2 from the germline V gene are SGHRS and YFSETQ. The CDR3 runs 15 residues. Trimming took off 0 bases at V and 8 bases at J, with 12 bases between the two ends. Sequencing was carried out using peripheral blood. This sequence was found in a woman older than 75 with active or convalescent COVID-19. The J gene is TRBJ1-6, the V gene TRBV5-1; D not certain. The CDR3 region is CASSLGVSDDSPLHF. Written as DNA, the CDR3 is TGCGCCAGCAGCTTGGGAGTCTCTGATGATTCACCCCTCCACTTT.